The 22 T cell receptor beta chains below come from one sample, sequenced in a study of T cell clonality in common variable immunodeficiency. General observations from the study: Common variable immunodeficiency TCR beta sequences reportedly had fewer deletions and N-nucleotide insertions.

Sequenced by immunoSEQ multiplex PCR; TCRdb stores in-frame clones only, minus some. The sample holds some 16,000 clones, and no clone turns up only once. For these receptors, no antigen is known. The source material was peripheral blood mononuclear cells. The receptors originated from a human donor with common variable immunodeficiency.

There are a few counts of this clone. Coverage ceases 3 residues before the CDR3 finishes, and the germline J gene fills in the end. J is TRBJ1-6 and V is TRBV7-6; TRBD1 agrees at 9 bases. CDR3 length: 16 residues. Germline V gene data show CDR1 as SGHVS and CDR2 as FNYEAQ. V trimming: 5 bases; J trimming: 7 bases; junction bases outside the gene matches: 9. This chain's CDR3 is CASSLQGQGKNSPLHF. The part of the CDR3 DNA that was read is TGTGCCAGCAGCCTTCAAGGACAGGGGAAAAATTCACCC.

With regard to this clone: The read is 3 residues too short to cover the CDR3 end, so that end is filled in from the germline J gene. The genes are TRBV5-1 and TRBJ2-5; D tentatively reads TRBD1 or TRBD2 (5 bases each). Germline-derived CDR1 and CDR2 are SGHRS and YFSETQ. The ends were cut back, 2 bases at V and 5 bases at J, with 10 bases in the middle. The CDR3 has 13 residues. CDR3 DNA (partial): TGCGCCAGCAGCTTTCAAGGGGAGGAGACC. Translated: CASSFQGEET. Given in full, the CDR3 is CASSFQGEETQYF.

In regard to this clone: The read gets to within 3 residues of the CDR3 end, and the germline J gene fills in the rest. This rearrangement joins TRBV30 to TRBJ1-1; the D is unclear. CDR1 GTSNPN and CDR2 SVGIG come from the germline V gene (reference sequence). The CDR3 runs 13 residues. V was clipped by 2 bases and J by 0 bases, with 7 bases between them. CDR3 loop: CAWSYSMNTEAFF. The sequenced part of the CDR3 DNA is TGTGCCTGGAGTTACAGTATGAACACTGAA.

CDR3 bases read: TGTGCCAGCAGCCCCACAGTCTCCGATAACTATGGC. This encodes CASSPTVSDNYG. The CDR3 in its entirety is CASSPTVSDNYGYTF. The chain combines TRBV2 with TRBJ1-2; D uncertain. The read finishes 3 residues shy of the CDR3 end, and the germline J gene is used to complete it. Trimming pared 6 bases from V and 1 base from J, leaving 15 bases between. Germline assignment: CDR1 SNHLY and CDR2 FYNNEI. This CDR3 region has 15 residues.

There are a few counts of this clone. Sequencing ends 3 residues short of the CDR3 end; the germline J gene provides the rest. The genes are TRBV6-1 and TRBJ2-7; 7 bases are shared with TRBD2. The CDR3 contains 14 residues. The ends lost 4 bases at V and 1 base at J; junction bases unmatched: 4. Germline CDR1 MNHNS, CDR2 SASEGT. The part of the CDR3 DNA that was read is TGTGCCAGCAGTGCTTGGGGGGGATCCTACGAG. Its protein is CASSAWGGSYE. The full CDR3 is CASSAWGGSYEQYF.

Only a few counts were recorded for this clone. With the read ending 3 residues before the CDR3 end, the germline J gene is used to fill in that end. The chain recombines TRBV30 with TRBJ2-3; 7 positions agree with TRBD2. Germline CDR1 GTSNPN, CDR2 SVGIG (reference sequence). V lost 0 bases, J lost 1 base, and 1 base stayed unmatched. This CDR3 is 14 amino acids long. CDR3 region: CAWSVSGGTDTQYF. The sequenced CDR3 bases are TGTGCCTGGAGTGTGAGCGGGGGCACAGATACG.

This clone was detected only a few times. The junction departs from germline at one end; a sequencing error may be responsible. Read sequence stops 3 residues before the CDR3 end, and the germline J gene provides the missing end. The V call is TRBV7-7, the J call TRBJ2-5; maybe TRBD1 (6 bases). CDR1 and CDR2 (germline): SSHAT, FNYEAQ (reference sequence). The CDR3 totals 16 residues. Partial CDR3 DNA: TGTGCTAGCAGCTTATCCTTCAACAGGGTAAAAGAGACC. Translating it yields CASSLSFNRVKET. From start to end, the CDR3 is CASSLSFNRVKETQYF.

With respect to this clone: The read ends 3 residues before the CDR3 terminus; that terminus is restored from the germline J gene. The V and J genes are TRBV18 and TRBJ2-5; the match to TRBD1 covers 9 bases. Unmatched junction bases numbered 7, after V lost 3 bases and J lost 5 bases. This CDR3 comprises 15 residues. Germline CDR1 reads KGHSH; CDR2 reads LQKENI. CDR3 sequence: CASSPLGQGGETQYF. CDR3 DNA (partial): TGTGCCAGCTCACCTCTGGGACAGGGCGGGGAGACC.

About this clone: The sequenced fragment ends 3 residues before the CDR3 boundary, so the rest is inferred from the germline J gene. The V and J genes are TRBV7-9 and TRBJ1-5, with TRBD1 matching over 9 bases. Germline CDR1 is SEHNR and CDR2 is FQNEAQ (reference sequence). This CDR3 is built from 15 residues. V dropped 5 bases and J dropped 4; count of bases not matched to a gene: 6. This chain's CDR3 is CASSPTGTGNQPQHF. Incomplete CDR3 DNA: TGTGCCAGCAGCCCCACCGGGACAGGGAATCAGCCC.

This clone was seen only a few times. Coverage ceases 3 residues before the CDR3 finishes, and the germline J gene fills in the end. The V gene is TRBV7-2, the J gene TRBJ2-7; the match to TRBD1 covers 7 bases. Germline V gene lookup returns CDR1 SGHTA and CDR2 FQGNSA. V shed 3 bases and J 3 bases; nucleotides not matched to a gene: 2. The CDR3 contains 13 residues. Partial CDR3 DNA: TGTGCCAGCAGCTTTGACAGGGTCTACGAG. Protein sequence: CASSFDRVYE. The entire CDR3 protein is CASSFDRVYEQYF.

CDR3 region: CASSPTGTAPLPLHF. The DNA read from the CDR3 is TGTGCCAGTAGCCCGACCGGGACAGCACCCTTGCCC. The chain uses TRBV19 and TRBJ1-6; the match to TRBD1 covers 7 bases. Read coverage stops 3 residues before the CDR3 terminus; the germline J gene supplies the remainder. The CDR3 is made up of 15 amino acids. Germline V gene data show CDR1 as LNHDA and CDR2 as SQIVND (reference sequence). The full variable domain, with the rest looked up from reference TRBV19 and TRBJ1-6, is DGGITQSPKYLFRKEGQNVTLSCEQNLNHDAMYWYRQDPGQGLRLIYYSQIVNDFQKGDIAEGYSVSREKKESFPLTVTSAQKNPTAFYLCASSPTGTAPLPLHFGNGTRLTVT.

About this clone: The read finishes 3 residues shy of the CDR3 end, and the germline J gene is used to complete it. The chain joins TRBV5-1 to TRBJ1-6, with 9 bases lining up with TRBD1. The V gene end was trimmed by 5 bases and the J gene end by 5 bases; junction bases not matched to a gene: 2. The CDR3 contains 14 residues. The germline CDR1 and CDR2 sequences are SGHRS and YFSETQ. CDR3 sequence: CASRGDRDNSPLHF. The DNA read from the CDR3 is TGCGCCAGCAGAGGGGACAGGGATAATTCACCC.

This clone was observed a few times. The observed sequence ends 3 residues before the CDR3 terminus, with the missing tail filled in from the germline J gene. The V gene is TRBV2, the J gene TRBJ1-5, with D unresolved. The CDR3 has 12 amino acids. The germline V gene has CDR1 SNHLY and CDR2 FYNNEI. V was clipped by 8 bases and J by 2 bases, with 7 bases between them. CDR3 DNA, as far as it was read: TGTGCCAGCGCGCGTGGCAATCAGCCC. Translated, it gives CASARGNQP. The CDR3, in full, reads CASARGNQPQHF.

This clone was counted only a few times. The read ends 3 residues early relative to the CDR3; the germline J gene fills the gap. V is TRBV7-2 and J is TRBJ2-7; D is perhaps TRBD1 (6 bases). With 2 bases removed from V and 3 bases from J, the gap between germline ends came to 11 bases. The germline V gene encodes CDR1 SGHTA and CDR2 FQGNSA. The length of the CDR3 is 14 residues. The DNA read from the CDR3 is TGTGCCAGCAGCTTACAAGGGACAAACTACGAG. It translates to CASSLQGTNYE. The whole CDR3 sequence reads CASSLQGTNYEQYF.

This clone was counted between two and nine times. Read coverage stops 3 residues before the CDR3 terminus; the germline J gene supplies the remainder. The chain recombines TRBV11-2 with TRBJ2-1, with 9 bases aligning to TRBD2. The germline CDR1 and CDR2 sequences are SGHAT and FQNNGV. V was clipped by 2 bases and J by 6 bases; unmatched bases: 5. This CDR3 comprises 15 residues. The CDR3 sequence is CASSLFAGGINEQFF. The covered CDR3 bases are TGTGCCAGCAGCTTATTTGCGGGGGGGATCAATGAG.

This clone was seen more than once but under ten times. The CDR3 is cut off 3 residues early in the read; its end comes from the germline J gene. The chain joins TRBV18 to TRBJ2-5, with 10 bases identical to TRBD2. The CDR3 length is 18 residues. J gave up 5 bases and V 4 bases, and 16 bases lay outside the gene matches. Germline V gives CDR1 KGHSH, CDR2 LQKENI. CDR3 bases read: TGTGCCAGCTCACGGACCCCCGGGACTAGCGTTGGCAGCGAGACC. Translating it yields CASSRTPGTSVGSET. The entire CDR3 is CASSRTPGTSVGSETQYF.

A note on this clone: The sequenced fragment ends 3 residues before the CDR3 boundary, so the rest is inferred from the germline J gene. The chain uses TRBV6-1 and TRBJ2-7, with 7 bases identical to TRBD2. CDR3 length: 14 residues. V lost 3 bases to trimming and J lost 2 bases; unmatched junction nucleotides: 4. Germline V gives CDR1 MNHNS, CDR2 SASEGT. This CDR3 is CASSDTGGTYEQYF. CDR3 DNA (partial): TGTGCCAGCAGTGATACGGGGGGAACCTACGAG.

This clone was observed a handful of times. Partial CDR3 DNA: TGTGCCAGTAGTATAAACCGGGGGAGCAATCAGCCC. Protein: CASSINRGSNQP. The whole CDR3 sequence reads CASSINRGSNQPQHF. The V and J genes are TRBV19 and TRBJ1-5; the D gene is possibly TRBD1 (5 bases). The read gets to within 3 residues of the CDR3 end, and the germline J gene fills in the rest. The V and J ends lost 2 bases and 1 base respectively, with 9 bases between them. The CDR3 has 15 amino acids. Germline V gene lookup returns CDR1 LNHDA and CDR2 SQIVND (reference sequence). The variable domain in full, with the rest retrieved from reference TRBV19 and TRBJ1-5, is DGGITQSPKYLFRKEGQNVTLSCEQNLNHDAMYWYRQDPGQGLRLIYYSQIVNDFQKGDIAEGYSVSREKKESFPLTVTSAQKNPTAFYLCASSINRGSNQPQHFGDGTRLSIL.

About this clone: The read finishes 3 residues shy of the CDR3 end, and the germline J gene is used to complete it. The genes are TRBV5-1 and TRBJ2-7; 9 nucleotides match TRBD1. Germline values: CDR1 SGHRS, CDR2 YFSETQ. The CDR3 is 15 residues long. The trim removed 5 bases at V and 0 bases at J, leaving 6 bases unmatched. CDR3 DNA (partial): TGCGCCAGCAGTCCCCGGACAGGGGACTCCTACGAG. This gives the protein CASSPRTGDSYE. The CDR3 as a whole reads CASSPRTGDSYEQYF.

This clone is categorized as medium-sized. The read is 3 residues too short to cover the CDR3 end, so that end is filled in from the germline J gene. V gene TRBV9 combines with J gene TRBJ1-1; D is unresolved. The CDR3 contains 13 residues. Deletions cut 2 bases from V and 0 bases from J, with 5 bases between. In germline, CDR1 is SGDLS, CDR2 YYNGEE. The CDR3 sequence is CASSVGMNTEAFF. The sequenced part of the CDR3 DNA is TGTGCCAGCAGCGTCGGTATGAACACTGAA.

Concerning this clone: The read terminates 3 residues ahead of where the CDR3 ends, so the germline J gene completes it. The chain links TRBV18 to TRBJ1-6; weak D call: TRBD1 (5 bases). There are 15 residues in the CDR3. The V end lost 2 bases, the J end lost 10 bases, and 15 bases lay between the germline ends. In germline, CDR1 is KGHSH, CDR2 LQKENI. The CDR3 DNA, read in part, is TGTGCCAGCTCACCAAGCATGGCAGGGAGGTCACCC. Translated: CASSPSMAGRSP. The whole CDR3 protein is CASSPSMAGRSPLHF.

Concerning this clone itself: Read data end 3 residues before the CDR3 end; the end is taken from the germline J gene. The same CDR3 arises from other DNA sequences in this sample as well. The chain employs TRBV2 and TRBJ1-5, with 7 bases aligning to TRBD1. V lost 6 bases to trimming and J lost 6 bases; unmatched junction nucleotides: 14. In germline, CDR1 is SNHLY, CDR2 FYNNEI. The CDR3 is 16 residues long. Incomplete CDR3 DNA: TGTGCCAGCAGCAAGGGGGCCGGAGGAATGGTTCAGCCC. It specifies CASSKGAGGMVQP. The whole CDR3 protein is CASSKGAGGMVQPQHF.